Listed below are T cell receptor beta chains from one sample, sequenced in a study of siplizumab effects on memory and regulatory T cells. Which antigens these TCRs recognize remains unknown. Clones were read by immunoSEQ multiplex PCR, and TCRdb kept only the in-frame ones, dropping some. The sample gives more than 13,000 clones, approximately 46% of which show up once; roughly 7% is in the top ten. Input material: CFSE-low (dividing) CD4+ T cells sorted from an allogeneic mixed lymphocyte reaction. Every receptor here comes from a human donor in good health; the cells came from an allogeneic mixed lymphocyte reaction. Some clones in this sample may be carry-over from other donors' samples. Both conserved end residues are part of each CDR3. Each record gives: V gene, CDR3 protein.

V: TRBV7-9; CDR3: CASSNQAGPGDTIYF
V: TRBV5-1; CDR3: CASSPNTRAGNTIYF
V: TRBV27; CDR3: CASSLSRGGRGEQFF
V: TRBV7-9; CDR3: CASSLVGTSGGQETQYF
V: TRBV18; CDR3: CASSPPSFWGGEPYEQYF
V: TRBV7-2; CDR3: CASSLDWTSGSYEQYF
V: TRBV5-6; CDR3: CASSFPGVYGYTF
V: TRBV6-5; CDR3: CASSYRGGVSGNTIYF
V: TRBV9; CDR3: CASSPQGGSVTTDTQYF
V: TRBV6-5; CDR3: CASSYRETQYF
V: TRBV18; CDR3: CASSPRPPPETQYF
V: TRBV9; CDR3: CASSGGGRSSYEQYF
V: TRBV6-6; CDR3: CASSHTRGSYNEQFF
V: TRBV19; CDR3: CAGGTPSGGYTF
V: TRBV29-1; CDR3: CSVTGTKNTEAFF
V: TRBV18; CDR3: CASSPGQAINYGYTF
V: TRBV28; CDR3: CASSQGSGGYGYTF
V: TRBV7-3; CDR3: CASSSDRGYEQYF
V: TRBV5-1; CDR3: CASSIATANTEAFF
V: TRBV5-6; CDR3: CASSWRWRALAGEQFF
V: TRBV28; CDR3: CASSRQWGGRGIGELFF
V: TRBV19; CDR3: CASSISGLGTDTQYF
V: TRBV20-1; CDR3: CSAKGAFF
V: TRBV19; CDR3: CASTPYGTLGTEAFF
V: TRBV28; CDR3: CASSPGTGNSSPLHF
V: TRBV9; CDR3: CASSRTPSNTYNEQFF
V: TRBV6-5; CDR3: CASSYLGFFYGYTF
V: TRBV5-4; CDR3: CASSPDSLYGYTF
V: TRBV5-4; CDR3: CASSSDQIYGYTF
V: TRBV6-1; CDR3: CASSERGGRLSTDTQYF
V: TRBV9; CDR3: CASSVEQGSSSPLHF
V: TRBV6-6; CDR3: CASRTGYINEKLFF
V: TRBV12-5; CDR3: CASGLERGSAFF
V: TRBV7-9; CDR3: CASSRWGGEIPNEQFF
V: TRBV6-6; CDR3: CASSGPSKEQFF
V: TRBV10-1; CDR3: CAIQTSGRYNEQFF
V: TRBV9; CDR3: CASSERLVFEQFF
V: TRBV12-5; CDR3: CASGLEGAGYGYTF
V: TRBV5-4; CDR3: CASSLAGGSKNIQYF
V: TRBV5-1; CDR3: CASSFTGGWQETQYF
V: TRBV5-4; CDR3: CASSLEGQGYIDTQYF
V: TRBV18; CDR3: CASSPVRAISGNTIYF
V: TRBV18; CDR3: CASSPQSGQPQHF
V: TRBV7-9; CDR3: CASSLALAGEAEQFF